The entry below gives a single T cell receptor beta chain sequence along with its context. Its antigen is currently unknown. This sample is part of a study of cytomegalovirus exposure and HLA in healthy donors. Separate from the approximately 730-subject first cohort, the roughly 120-subject validation cohort was the one that the donors belonged to. The assay was immunoSEQ multiplex PCR, and TCRdb's table has in-frame clones only and misses some. The table has about 240,000 clones, about 86% seen once. The CDR3 totals 11 residues. Germline V gene data show CDR1 as DFQATT and CDR2 as SNEGSKA (reference sequence). V shed 8 bases and J shed 6 bases, with 11 bases lying between them. General study results and limits: The authors confirmed in vitro that a few CMV-associated chains were specific for CMV antigens. Many donors carried some public TCRs, although rarity characterized most TCR sequences.

This clonotype was obtained from a woman under 40 in good health and CMV-seropositive. Material: PBMCs. The chain recombines TRBV20-1 with TRBJ2-1; no definite D call. The CDR3 DNA reads TGCAGTCCGATTATCGGCAATGAGCAGTTCTTC. This translates into CSPIIGNEQFF.